This is a list of T cell receptor beta chains from one sample in a study of shared clonotypes between healthy human individuals. Method: immunoSEQ multiplex PCR; TCRdb's copy keeps in-frame clones and lacks some. This repertoire shows around 99,000 clones, 60% to 75% found once; its top ten account for roughly 50%. Material: memory CD8+ T cells sorted from blood. The receptors shown here come from a man aged 25-40 years in good health. Each CDR3 is given with its conserved first and last residue. Fields, in order: D gene, V gene, clone size, J gene, CDR3 protein, CDR3 DNA. D genes are given only for firm matches. Clone sizes are given selectively: once, few, many, or a class where the clone is expanded.

>-|TRBV7-2|-|TRBJ2-7
CASSLGVVAYEQYF
TGTGCCAGCAGCTTAGGGGTAGTGGCCTACGAGCAGTACTTC
>TRBD1|TRBV6-4|-|TRBJ1-5
CASSVGTGDQPQHF
TGTGCCAGCAGTGTAGGGACAGGGGATCAGCCCCAGCATTTT
>TRBD1|TRBV2|once|TRBJ1-5
CASRGQSNQPQHF
TGTGCCAGCAGGGGACAGTCCAATCAGCCCCAGCATTTT
>-|TRBV5-5|-|TRBJ2-7
CASSPWMSSYEQYF
TGTGCCAGCAGCCCCTGGATGAGCTCCTACGAGCAGTACTTC
>-|TRBV1|once|TRBJ2-5
CTSSQVILAGLGETQYF
TGCACCAGCAGCCAAGTCATACTAGCGGGTTTAGGGGAGACCCAGTACTTC
>-|TRBV29-1|-|TRBJ1-2
CSVSFPYGYTF
TGCAGCGTGAGCTTCCCATATGGCTACACCTTC
>-|TRBV21-1|-|TRBJ2-5
CASTKAVGTEETQYF
TGTGCCAGCACCAAAGCCGTCGGGACAGAAGAGACCCAGTACTTC
>-|TRBV28|-|TRBJ1-1
CASSYAVGVANTEAFF
TGTGCCAGCAGTTACGCCGTAGGGGTAGCTAACACTGAAGCTTTCTTT
>TRBD1|TRBV19|many|TRBJ2-1
CASSPGQGVGNEQFF
TGTGCCAGTAGCCCGGGACAGGGGGTGGGCAATGAGCAGTTCTTC
>-|TRBV7-6|few|TRBJ2-2
CASSALGAGELFF
TGTGCCTCTAGCGCCTTAGGAGCCGGGGAGCTGTTTTTT
>TRBD1|TRBV28|few|TRBJ2-6
CASSFHLQGYGGANVLTF
TGTGCCAGCAGTTTCCACTTACAGGGGTACGGTGGGGCCAACGTCCTGACTTTC
>-|TRBV6-5|-|TRBJ2-1
CASSFTSGAEQFF
TGTGCCAGCAGTTTTACATCAGGGGCTGAGCAGTTCTTC
>-|TRBV15|-|TRBJ2-7
CATSRDWGGPSYEQYF
TGTGCCACCAGCAGAGATTGGGGGGGGCCTTCCTACGAGCAGTACTTC
>TRBD1|TRBV9|-|TRBJ1-1
CASSVVAGGTTEAFF
TGTGCCAGCAGCGTAGTGGCAGGGGGAACTACTGAAGCTTTCTTT
>-|TRBV7-9|-|TRBJ2-5
CASSQLGKKKETQYF
TGTGCCAGCAGCCAACTAGGGAAGAAAAAGGAGACCCAGTACTTC
>-|TRBV27|few|TRBJ1-1
CASRDGTSTVNTEAFF
TGTGCCAGCAGGGATGGGACAAGCACCGTGAACACTGAAGCTTTCTTT
>-|TRBV9|-|TRBJ2-1
CASSAQKIPRSAYNEQFF
TGTGCCAGCAGCGCACAAAAGATCCCCCGGTCAGCCTACAATGAGCAGTTCTTC
>-|TRBV5-6|once|TRBJ1-5
CASSFLGNGNQPQHF
TGTGCCAGCAGCTTTTTAGGGAACGGCAATCAGCCCCAGCATTTT
>TRBD1|TRBV11-2|-|TRBJ2-7
CASSYAGTGRYEQYF
TGTGCCAGCAGCTATGCCGGGACAGGGAGATACGAGCAGTACTTC
>-|TRBV4-1|few|TRBJ2-1
CASSQGFGVEQFF
TGCGCCAGCAGCCAGGGATTTGGTGTTGAGCAGTTCTTC
>TRBD1|TRBV10-3|-|TRBJ1-5
CAISEGGQGGNQPQHF
TGTGCCATCAGTGAAGGGGGACAGGGGGGAAATCAGCCCCAGCATTTT
>-|TRBV15|-|TRBJ1-1
CATSLRELNTEAFF
TGTGCCACCAGCCTCCGTGAGTTGAACACTGAAGCTTTCTTT
>-|TRBV27|many|TRBJ1-2
CASRQGSFYGYTF
TGTGCCAGCAGACAAGGGAGTTTCTATGGCTACACCTTC
>-|TRBV10-3|few|TRBJ2-1
CAISESGIGSSYNEQFF
TGTGCCATCAGTGAGTCGGGCATAGGAAGCTCCTACAATGAGCAGTTCTTC
>TRBD1|TRBV9|few|TRBJ2-2
CASSARQGGTGELFF
TGTGCCAGCAGCGCGCGACAGGGTGGAACCGGGGAGCTGTTTTTT
>TRBD1|TRBV18|few|TRBJ2-1
CASSPPVTGAPNDEQFF
TGTGCCAGCTCACCACCGGTGACAGGGGCTCCAAACGATGAGCAGTTCTTC
>-|TRBV7-9|many|TRBJ2-1
CASSALESSYNEQFF
TGTGCCAGCAGCGCCCTAGAAAGCTCCTACAATGAGCAGTTCTTC
>-|TRBV7-2|-|TRBJ2-1
CASSLWRDGNEQFF
TGTGCCAGCAGCTTATGGCGGGATGGCAATGAGCAGTTCTTC
>TRBD2|TRBV11-2|-|TRBJ2-1
CASSRTSGSIYEQFF
TGTGCCAGCAGCCGGACTAGCGGGAGTATTTATGAGCAGTTCTTC
>TRBD1|TRBV6-5|-|TRBJ1-3
CASGKGGRSGNTIYF
TGTGCCAGCGGGAAAGGGGGCCGATCTGGAAACACCATATATTTT
>-|TRBV25-1|few|TRBJ2-3
CASSDSRGDTQYF
TGTGCCAGCAGTGATTCTCGGGGGGATACGCAGTATTTT
>-|TRBV4-1|-|TRBJ2-3
CASSQNRATDTQYF
TGCGCCAGCAGCCAAAACAGGGCCACAGATACGCAGTATTTT
>TRBD1|TRBV11-2|-|TRBJ2-7
CASSLGTGNTYEQYF
TGTGCCAGCAGCTTAGGGACAGGGAATACCTACGAGCAGTACTTC
>-|TRBV7-9|-|TRBJ2-7
CASSPKATGTQGSYEQYF
TGTGCCAGCAGCCCCAAAGCCACCGGGACACAAGGTTCCTACGAGCAGTACTTC
>TRBD2|TRBV6-5|-|TRBJ2-7
CASSRGSGGYEQYF
TGTGCCAGCAGCCGCGGCAGCGGGGGCTACGAGCAGTACTTC
>-|TRBV6-1|-|TRBJ2-3
CASSAGTNPSTDTQYF
TGTGCCAGCAGTGCCGGGACAAACCCTAGCACAGATACGCAGTATTTT
>-|TRBV28|-|TRBJ2-6
CASSPEGSGANVLTF
TGTGCCAGCAGCCCTGAGGGTTCTGGGGCCAACGTCCTGACTTTC
>TRBD2|TRBV10-2|-|TRBJ2-7
CASTGLAGYEQYF
TGCGCCAGCACTGGACTAGCGGGCTACGAGCAGTACTTC
>TRBD2|TRBV7-2|few|TRBJ2-1
CASRSRLAGPYNEQFF
TGTGCCAGCAGATCCCGACTAGCGGGACCCTACAATGAGCAGTTCTTC